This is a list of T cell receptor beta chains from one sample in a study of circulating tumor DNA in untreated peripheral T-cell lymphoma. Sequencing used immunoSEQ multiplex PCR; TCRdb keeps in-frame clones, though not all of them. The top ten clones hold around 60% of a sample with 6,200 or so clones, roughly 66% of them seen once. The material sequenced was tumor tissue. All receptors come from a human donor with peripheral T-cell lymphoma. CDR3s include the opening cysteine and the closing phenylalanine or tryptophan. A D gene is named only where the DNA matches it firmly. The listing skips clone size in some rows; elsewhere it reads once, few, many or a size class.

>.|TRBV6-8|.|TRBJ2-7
TGTGCCAGCAGTTATATCATGGAGGGGCCCTACGAGCAGTACTTC
CASSYIMEGPYEQYF
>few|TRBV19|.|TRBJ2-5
TGTGCCAGTAGTAACCCTCCTGAGACCCAGTACTTC
CASSNPPETQYF
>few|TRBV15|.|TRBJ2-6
TGTGCCACCAGCAGAGATAGGGCGTCTGGGGCCAACGTCCTGACTTTC
CATSRDRASGANVLTF
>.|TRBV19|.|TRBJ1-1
TGTGCCAGTAGTATAGGAGAGAACACTGAAGCTTTCTTT
CASSIGENTEAFF
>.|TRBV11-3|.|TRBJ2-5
TGTGCCAGCAGCTTAAATCTAGGTAGAGGCGGGACCCAGTACTTC
CASSLNLGRGGTQYF
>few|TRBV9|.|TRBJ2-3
TGTGCCAGCAGTGTGAAGGGGCGCATAGATACGCAGTATTTT
CASSVKGRIDTQYF
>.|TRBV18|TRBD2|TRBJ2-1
TGTGCCAGCTCAGAACTAGCGGGGGGATACAATGAGCAGTTCTTC
CASSELAGGYNEQFF
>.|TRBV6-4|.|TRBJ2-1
TGTGCCATCAGTGAAAACAGCTACAATGAGCAGTTCTTC
CAISENSYNEQFF
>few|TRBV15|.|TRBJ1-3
TGTGCCACCAGCAGAGGACCGGGCTCTGGAAACACCATATATTTT
CATSRGPGSGNTIYF
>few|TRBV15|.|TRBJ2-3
TGTGCCACCAGCAGAGTTGGGGGGACTACAGATACGCAGTATTTT
CATSRVGGTTDTQYF
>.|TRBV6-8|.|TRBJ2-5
TGTGCCATCAGTGGTTCGGAGGGCCAAGAGACCCAGTACTTC
CAISGSEGQETQYF
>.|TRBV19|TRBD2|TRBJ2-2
TGTGCCAGTCGCGTGTTACGAGCGGGAGGGGTCGGGGAGCTGTTTTTT
CASRVLRAGGVGELFF
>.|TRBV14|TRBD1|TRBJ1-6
TGTGCCAGCAGCCTGAGGCGGACAGGGCCTGATTCACCCCTCCACTTT
CASSLRRTGPDSPLHF
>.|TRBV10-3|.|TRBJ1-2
TGTGCCATCAGTGAGTTCGAGGGAGGCTACACCTTC
CAISEFEGGYTF
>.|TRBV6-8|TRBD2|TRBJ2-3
TGTGCCAGCAGTCCTAGCGGGGGGAAAACAGATACGCAGTATTTT
CASSPSGGKTDTQYF
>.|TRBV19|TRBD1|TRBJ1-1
TGTGCCAGTAGTATGAGAGGGGGCGGGAATGAAGCTTTCTTT
CASSMRGGGNEAFF
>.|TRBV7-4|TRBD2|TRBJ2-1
TGTGCCAGCAGCCCCTGGACTAGTCACAATGAGCAGTTCTTC
CASSPWTSHNEQFF
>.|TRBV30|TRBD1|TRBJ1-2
TGTGCCTGGAATGGCAGGGGGGGCTATGGCTACACCTTC
CAWNGRGGYGYTF
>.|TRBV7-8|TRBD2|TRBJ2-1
TGTGCCAGCAGCTGGACTAGCGGGGTGGAAGAGCAGTTCTTC
CASSWTSGVEEQFF
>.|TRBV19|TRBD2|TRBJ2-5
TGTGCCAGTAGTATAAAACTAGCGGGAGGGACGTACCAAGAGACCCAGTACTTC
CASSIKLAGGTYQETQYF
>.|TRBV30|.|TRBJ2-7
TGTGCCTGGAGTCAACAGGGCTACGAGCAGTACTTC
CAWSQQGYEQYF
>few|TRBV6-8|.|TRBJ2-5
TGTGCCAGCAGTGGCGGGCCCACCCCGAGGGAGACCCAGTACTTC
CASSGGPTPRETQYF
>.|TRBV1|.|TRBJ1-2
TGCGCCAGCAGCCAAGATACGACACCCTATGGCTACACCTTC
CASSQDTTPYGYTF